This T cell receptor (beta chain) was sequenced during a study of cytomegalovirus exposure and HLA in healthy donors (dated by TCRdb to about 2017). Background for the entire study: In an earlier analysis of 550 to 750 of the donors, about 260 Gb of sequence data and 120 million or so unique TCR beta sequences from approximately 180 million T cells were reported. Roughly 300 gigabases of sequencing data and approximately 84 million unique TCR sequences were included in an early release covering over 600 HLA-typed donors. Among the roughly 380 genotyped donors, 81% belonged to the genetic ancestry cluster associated with self-reported Caucasian donors. The study aimed to test whether cataloging public T cell receptors could reveal signatures of past pathogen exposure. The study used immunosequencing to profile the T cell repertoires of about 670 subjects and linked those repertoires to cytomegalovirus serostatus. Along with the approximately 700-subject first cohort, a separate validation cohort of over a hundred different subjects was used. To predict cytomegalovirus infection status, the study brought together high-throughput TCR immunosequencing, statistical association of individual TCRs with disease status, and machine learning. A later analysis re-analyzed previously published TCR beta repertoires from 666 donors and added high-resolution HLA genotyping to study TCR occurrence patterns. Rather than using new phenotypic data, the later analysis identified candidate immune exposures from TCR beta sequences and from how often those sequences occurred across donors. To decide whether each TCR beta V gene segment behaved as functional or pseudogenic, an earlier analysis of some 600 of the donors relied on high-throughput TCR beta sequencing. Alongside the repertoire data, information on donor age, sex, ethnicity and CMV serostatus was compiled. Genome-wide SNP genotypes for about 55% of the 666 donors were used in a later genetic analysis, which treated that subset as a discovery cohort. All discovery cohort repertoires had been generated on a single sequencing platform. HLA typing included class I and class II loci at four-digit resolution. Typing coverage differed by locus: A, B, C, DRB1 and DQB1 were typed in roughly 620-630 donors, DQA1 in 522, DPA1 in some 600, and DPB1 in approximately 450. A handful of DR-DQ haplotypes were handled as single units for association and clustering because linkage in the cohort was strong. Among 300 to 450 genotyped donors of the cohort, an average of around 240,000 unique TCR beta nucleotide sequences were sequenced per donor, around a sixth of them non-productive. The investigation overall reported the following: In a later analysis, over 15,000 TCR beta sequences were associated with specific HLA alleles at a false discovery rate of 0.05. Because some donors lacked HLA typing at each locus, the association tests relied only on the typed subset. Correlated functional status among segregating V segments might be attributable to linkage disequilibrium, but an unknown experimental factor could not be ruled out. The cohort was sequenced for TCR beta chains only, and without alpha or paired-chain data the features that could be detected were limited. A total of roughly 160 TCR beta chains were listed by the study as associated with cytomegalovirus. Assigning TCR associations to individual alleles was difficult when HLA alleles, especially DR and DQ, strongly co-occurred. Because the 87-base-pair reads could not distinguish some IMGT-functional V segments, including TRBV6-2 and TRBV6-3, those segments were excluded. In a later analysis, HLA-associated TCR beta chains were found to be more clonally expanded and to have lower generation probabilities than equally common non-associated chains. CMV serostatus was the only immune exposure information available for the cohort. A further reported finding was that TCR beta sequences accurately predicted the HLA-A and HLA-B alleles for most subjects in the first cohort. The classifier was reported to diagnose cytomegalovirus status with high specificity and sensitivity in both the original cohort and the validation cohort. It was suggested by the authors that the approach could potentially be generalized to other disease states and immunological phenotypes. A cluster of highly shared sequence variants was judged likely to be a technical artifact of the sequencing pipeline. A later analysis found that most CMV-associated TCR beta chains appeared HLA-restricted, with HLA associations seemingly driven largely by CMV exposure. Over 15 rarely observed V segments, including chromosome 9 orphons, were excluded from the earlier analysis of approximately 500 of the donors because counts were too low. A few of the identified cytomegalovirus-associated TCR beta chains were confirmed in vitro to be specific for cytomegalovirus antigens. Broadly in line with IMGT annotations, most TCR beta V segments showed up in productive rearrangements about 87% or about 30% of the time in an earlier analysis of some 590 of the donors. A later analysis reported that several top co-occurrence clusters appeared linked to parvovirus B19, influenza, CMV and Epstein-Barr virus. In a later analysis, TCR association rates were found to vary across HLA loci, with the most associated TCRs seen for DRB1 alleles and the fewest for HLA-C alleles. Sequencing depth was assumed to be roughly uniform across donors in the presence/absence analyses, though that assumption may not hold. Most TCR sequences were observed very rarely across donors, whereas some public TCRs were present in many individuals. Compared with the 666-donor mean, donors in an Asian-associated ancestry cluster had fewer N-insertions in productive TCRs, according to a later genetic analysis. In a later genetic analysis, a missense DCLRE1C variant was associated with V-gene and J-gene trimming of TCR beta chains, and the association was replicated in an independent cohort.

CDR1 is given as MNHEY and CDR2 as SVGAGI, both from the germline V gene. V loses 5 bases of germline sequence and J loses 4 bases, and the interval between the two ends is 8 bases. Counted from cysteine to phenylalanine, this CDR3 has 13 amino acids. Only the CDR3 part of the read is kept: 39 bases, read in frame from the first base. The cohort comprised hundreds of healthy bone marrow donors. At the time of sampling, all cohort members were nominally healthy, though unrecorded immune exposures were likely present. The donor was CMV seropositive and belonged to the group of 250 to 300 seropositive cohort members. A peripheral blood sample was provided by each donor, and peripheral blood mononuclear cells were used for TCR beta sequencing. Genomic DNA extraction from the blood cell samples was performed with the Qiagen DNeasy Blood Extraction Kit. Library method: the immunoSEQ multiplex PCR assay. For the multiplex PCR, a mixture combining 60 forward primers for TCR Vbeta segments and 13 reverse primers for TCR Jbeta segments was used. The CDR3 region of rearranged TCR beta genes was amplified from genomic DNA with a multiplex PCR assay. On the Illumina HiSeq System, the amplified TCR beta libraries were sequenced as 87-base-pair reads. As for the authors' bioinformatics: A later analysis tallied around 87 million unique TCR beta chains across the 666 repertoires, and around 12 million of those chains were shared by two or more donors. Raw reads were error-corrected and collapsed into unique sequences by a nearest-neighbor algorithm in which closely related sequences were merged to remove PCR and sequencing errors. Alignment of CDR3 sequences to IMGT reference sequences was used to assign V, D and J gene segments. For a sequence to be retained, a match of at least six nucleotides to both a V gene segment and a J gene segment was required. Rearrangements were called productive when the CDR3 lacked stop codons and stayed in frame with V and J; all others were non-productive. CDR3 was defined according to IMGT convention as the region running from the second conserved V-encoded cysteine to the conserved J-encoded phenylalanine. The earlier analysis of 587 of the donors excluded sequences that lacked an unambiguous match to a single V gene segment. An earlier analysis of about 600 of the donors called V segments functional above 56.7% productive rearrangements and segregating when the between-donor standard deviation exceeded 5%. A statistical classification framework was built for diagnosing cytomegalovirus status from the catalog of TCR beta chain sequences. In a later analysis, V and J genes were assigned by comparing TCR nucleotide sequences against IMGT/GENE-DB human TR gene sequences. Using the TCRdist pipeline, a later analysis assigned CDR3 sequences along with most-parsimonious VDJ recombination scenarios. In a later analysis, every TCR beta chain was defined by the combination of its CDR3 amino acid sequence and its V-gene family, and reads without a unique V-gene family were dropped. A later analysis removed nearly 600 highly shared, low-generation-probability nucleotide sequences to deal with suspected cross-contamination and a sequencing artifact. For each public chain, a later analysis derived a clonal expansion index from normalized ranks of inferred template counts within each repertoire. Generation probabilities in a later analysis came from a VDJ recombination model fitted to out-of-frame rearrangements, and those results were checked against IGoR. In a later analysis, hypergeometric tests were used to score TCR-TCR, TCR-HLA and TCR-CMV co-occurrence, with a repertoire-size bias correction applied to TCR pairs. A later analysis estimated false discovery rates by permuting HLA or CMV assignments 20 times. In a later analysis, co-occurring TCRs were grouped using DBSCAN, with TCRdist sequence similarity added in when clustering inside HLA-allele-positive subsets. Co-occurrence clustering excluded repertoires with fewer than 30,000 or more than 120,000 public chains, plus five with anomalous nucleotide sharing. TCRdb retrieved this table from immuneACCESS and kept in-frame rearrangements only. Not all clones are present; in checked studies, unresolved V genes account for under half, and no reason is known for the remainder. That table is the source of V, J and clone size, and D and trimming were worked out from the DNA. This sample has about 110,000 clones in its table, and 67% of those were observed once. The top ten clonotypes cover roughly 8% of the sample.

With regard to this clone: Its antigen is unknown. The sample holds no much larger clone one base away, and base qualities are not on file.

The specimen was PBMCs. The source is a man younger than 35 in good health and CMV-seropositive. The chain uses TRBV6-5 and TRBJ2-2, with no D gene named confidently. The nucleotides read TGTGCCAGCAGTCCAGGAATCACCGGGGAGCTGTTTTTT. It translates as CASSPGITGELFF.